This T cell receptor (beta chain) was sequenced for a study of shared clonotypes between healthy human individuals. Genomic DNA belonging to each subset was distributed in equal measure over several immunoSEQ plates. Measured with immunoSEQ multiplex PCR; TCRdb has only the in-frame clones, and not every one. The data hold about 460,000 clones, with approximately 71% observed a single time. Turning to this clone: Its antigen is currently unknown.

Study findings and constraints: Blood was the only sampled material, and tissue repertoires likely differ.

The sample taken for sequencing was PBMCs. This clonotype was sampled from a woman aged 40-49 years in good health. Some clones in this sample may be carry-over from other donors' samples.

CDR3 nucleotides: TGTGCCAGCAGCTTAAGGAGCGGGACCTACAATGAGCAGTTCTTC. Protein sequence: CASSLRSGTYNEQFF. The chain employs TRBV7-2 and TRBJ2-1; TRBD2 matches at 7 bases. Germline assignment: CDR1 SGHTA and CDR2 FQGNSA. J was trimmed by 2 bases and V by 2 bases; bases with no gene match: 3. The CDR3 is made up of 15 amino acids.